This T cell receptor beta chain was documented in a study of metastatic and nonmetastatic thyroid tumors. Overall study: A comparison of repertoires was made across blood and tumor or nodule tissue from malignant and benign thyroid patients.

Not a single patient had been given any form of treatment at any point before undergoing thyroid surgery. Germline CDR1 and CDR2: SGHNT and YYREEE (reference sequence). This CDR3 comprises 16 residues. V gave up 1 base and J gave up 4 bases; unmatched junction bases: 7. Under the authors' procedure: The authors used CDR3 differences across clinicopathological groups to build a distant-metastasis classifier for papillary thyroid cancer. Via MiXCR, TCRdb re-called the PCR reads. For this entry, the V and J calls and clone size follow TCRdb and not the study's own pipeline. This sample has around 40,000 clones; roughly a sixth occur once, and the top ten carry roughly 6.2%. A word on this clone: Its target is unknown. A much more abundant neighbour one base away suggests this may be a read error.

Points from the study as a whole: Benign nodules reportedly had significantly lower TCR beta diversity than malignant thyroid tumors in blood and tumor.

This receptor was identified in a male donor with papillary thyroid cancer or a benign thyroid nodule (not recorded which). Some clones in this sample may be carry-over from other donors' samples. Sequenced sample: blood. The chain links TRBV5-4 to TRBJ2-3, with TRBD2 matching 9 bases. The CDR3 is CASSLKREDIADTQYF. CDR3 DNA sequence: TGTGCCAGCAGCTTGAAGCGGGAGGATATTGCAGATACGCAGTATTTT.